This T cell receptor (beta chain) was recovered during a study of CDR3 diversity in severe acne. The V gene's germline CDR1 is SGHKS and CDR2 YYEKEE (reference sequence). The CDR3 has 12 amino acids. TCRdb re-called the PCR reads through MiXCR, storing one row per CDR3 protein. The sample lists approximately 97,000 distinct CDR3 sequences, around 53% occurring once. Remarks on this clonotype: Sequence at one end of the junction differs from germline and may be a read error.

Sequences were obtained from blood. The chain is built from TRBV5-5 and TRBJ2-5; perhaps TRBD2 as D (6 bases). The sequence was obtained from a male donor with acne. Written as DNA, the CDR3 is TGCGCCAGCAGCCAAGGGACTGCGAGTCAGTACTTC. Translating gives CASSQGTASQYF.